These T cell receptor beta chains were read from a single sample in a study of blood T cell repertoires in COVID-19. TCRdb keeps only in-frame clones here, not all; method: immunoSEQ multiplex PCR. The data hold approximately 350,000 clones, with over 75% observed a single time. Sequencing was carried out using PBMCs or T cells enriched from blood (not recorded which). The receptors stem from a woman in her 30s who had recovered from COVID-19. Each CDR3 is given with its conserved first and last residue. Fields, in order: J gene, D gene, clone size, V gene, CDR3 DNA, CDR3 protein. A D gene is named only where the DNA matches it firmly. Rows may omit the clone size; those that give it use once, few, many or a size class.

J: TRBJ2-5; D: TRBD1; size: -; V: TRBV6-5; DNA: TGTGCCGGACGGACAGGGGGACACCAAGAGACCCAGTACTTC; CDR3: CAGRTGGHQETQYF
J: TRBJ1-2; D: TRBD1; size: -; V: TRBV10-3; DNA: TGTGCCATCAGTGCGCAGGGGGCCTATGGCTACACCTTC; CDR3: CAISAQGAYGYTF
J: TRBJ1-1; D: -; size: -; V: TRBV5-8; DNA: TGTGCCAGCAGCCTCCAGGGCGTGAACACTGAAGCTTTCTTT; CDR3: CASSLQGVNTEAFF
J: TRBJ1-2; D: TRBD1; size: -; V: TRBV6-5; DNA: TGTGCCAGCAGTAGGGACAGGGGTTTCAACTATGGCTACACCTTC; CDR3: CASSRDRGFNYGYTF
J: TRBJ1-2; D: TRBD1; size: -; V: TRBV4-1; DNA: TGCGCCAGCAGCCAAGAGAGTCGACAGGGCCTAGGAGGCTACACCTTC; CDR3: CASSQESRQGLGGYTF
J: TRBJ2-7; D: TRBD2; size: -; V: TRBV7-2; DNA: TGTGCCAGCAGCTTACCTAGCGGGCCTTACGAGCAGTACTTC; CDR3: CASSLPSGPYEQYF
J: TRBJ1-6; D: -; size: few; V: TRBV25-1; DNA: TGTGCCAGCAGGACTGGCCTGCTAAATTCACCCCTCCACTTT; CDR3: CASRTGLLNSPLHF
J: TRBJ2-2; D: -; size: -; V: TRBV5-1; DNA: TGCGCCAGCAAGGCCTTAGCCGGAAACACCGGGGAGCTGTTTTTT; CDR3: CASKALAGNTGELFF
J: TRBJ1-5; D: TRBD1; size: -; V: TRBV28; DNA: TGTGCCAGCAAACCTTTTGACAGGGGCGGTTATAGCAATCAGCCCCAGCATTTT; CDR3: CASKPFDRGGYSNQPQHF
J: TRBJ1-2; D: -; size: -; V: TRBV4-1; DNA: TGCGCCAGCAGCCAAGGGGGGGGCTATGGCTACACCTTC; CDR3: CASSQGGGYGYTF
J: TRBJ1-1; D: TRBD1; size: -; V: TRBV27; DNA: TGTGCCAGCAGTTTACTTCAGGGGGGAACTGAAGCTTTCTTT; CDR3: CASSLLQGGTEAFF
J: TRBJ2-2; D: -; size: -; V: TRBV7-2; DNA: TGTGCCAGCAGCTTCGTTGTACTAGAGATGGAGCTGTTTTTT; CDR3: CASSFVVLEMELFF
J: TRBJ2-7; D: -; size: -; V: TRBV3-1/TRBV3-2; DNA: TGTGCCAGCAGCCTCACTCGTCCCCACTCTTACGAGCAGTACTTC; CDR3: CASSLTRPHSYEQYF
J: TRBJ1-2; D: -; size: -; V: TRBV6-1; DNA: TGTGCCAGCAGTGAACAGAGACAGGCCGCTAACTATGGCTACACCTTC; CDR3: CASSEQRQAANYGYTF
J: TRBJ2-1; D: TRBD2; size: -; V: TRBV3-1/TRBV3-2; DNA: TGTGCCAGCAGCCATAGCGGGAATGAGCAGTTCTTC; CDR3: CASSHSGNEQFF
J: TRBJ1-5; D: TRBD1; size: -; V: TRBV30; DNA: TGTGCCTGGAGTGTCCTTACAGGGGATCAGCCCCAGCATTTT; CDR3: CAWSVLTGDQPQHF
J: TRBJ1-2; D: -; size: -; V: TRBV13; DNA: TGTGCCAGCAGCTTAGGTTTCCGGCGGGGAGGCTACACCTTC; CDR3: CASSLGFRRGGYTF
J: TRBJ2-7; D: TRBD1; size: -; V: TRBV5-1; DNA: TGCGCCAGCAGCTTGGGACAGGGCGACGAGCAGTACTTC; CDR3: CASSLGQGDEQYF
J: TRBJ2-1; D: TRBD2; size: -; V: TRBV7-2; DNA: TGTGCCAGCAGCCCGACTAGCGGGAGAGGAGGCCTTTTTGATGAGCAGTTCTTC; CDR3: CASSPTSGRGGLFDEQFF
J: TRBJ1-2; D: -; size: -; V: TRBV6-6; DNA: TGTGCCAGCAGTTATCTTGTGGGAGGGGGCTACACCTTC; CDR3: CASSYLVGGGYTF
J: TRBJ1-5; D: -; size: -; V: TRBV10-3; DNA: TGTGCCATCAGTTCCGAGCGAACGGATCAGCCCCAGCATTTT; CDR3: CAISSERTDQPQHF
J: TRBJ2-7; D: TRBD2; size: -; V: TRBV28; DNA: TGTGCCAGCATCATGAGCGGGAGAGGCGGCGAGCAGTACTTC; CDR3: CASIMSGRGGEQYF
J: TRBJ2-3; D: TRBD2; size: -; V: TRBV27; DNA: TGTGCCAGCAGTTTAAGGGTGGCTAGCGGGAGCACAGATACGCAGTATTTT; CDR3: CASSLRVASGSTDTQYF
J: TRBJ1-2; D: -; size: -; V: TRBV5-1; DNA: TGCGCCAGCAAACTTCAATACAGGGTCGAGGGCTACACCTTC; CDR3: CASKLQYRVEGYTF
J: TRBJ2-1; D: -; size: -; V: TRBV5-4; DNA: TGTGCCAGCAGCCCACTAACAGGGTCCTACAATGAGCAGTTCTTC; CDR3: CASSPLTGSYNEQFF
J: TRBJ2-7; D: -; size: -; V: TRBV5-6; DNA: TGTGCCAGCAGCTCCGGGACATTCCACTACGAGCAGTACTTC; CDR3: CASSSGTFHYEQYF
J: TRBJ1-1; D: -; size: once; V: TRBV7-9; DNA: TGTGCCAGCAGCTTTAGTGGGGGCGTGAACACTGAAGCTTTCTTT; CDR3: CASSFSGGVNTEAFF
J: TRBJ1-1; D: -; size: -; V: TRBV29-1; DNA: TGCAGCGTTGAAGAGCAGCGGGTCTTT; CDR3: CSVEEQRVF
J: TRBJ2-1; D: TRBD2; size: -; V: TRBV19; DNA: TGTGCCAGTAGTGAACTAGCGGCCTACAATGAGCAGTTCTTC; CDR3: CASSELAAYNEQFF
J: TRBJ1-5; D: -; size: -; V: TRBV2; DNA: TGTGCCAGCAGTGAAGATAATAGCAATCAGCCCCAGCATTTT; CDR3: CASSEDNSNQPQHF
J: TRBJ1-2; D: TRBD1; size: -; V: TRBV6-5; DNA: TGTGCCAGCAGTTACATTCAGGGGGCGAACTATGGCTACACCTTC; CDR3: CASSYIQGANYGYTF
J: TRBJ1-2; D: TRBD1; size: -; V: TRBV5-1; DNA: TGCGCCAGCACCCCGGGGACAGGCGACTATGGCTACACCTTC; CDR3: CASTPGTGDYGYTF
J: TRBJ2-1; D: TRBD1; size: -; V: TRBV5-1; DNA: TGCGCCAGCAGTCCTGACAGGGGTAATGAGCAGTTCTTC; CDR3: CASSPDRGNEQFF
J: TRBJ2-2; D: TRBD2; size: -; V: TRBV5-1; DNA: TGCGCCAGCAGCTTGGAGGAACTAGCGGGATATGTTACCGGGGAGCTGTTTTTT; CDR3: CASSLEELAGYVTGELFF
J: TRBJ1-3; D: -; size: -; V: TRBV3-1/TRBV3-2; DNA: TGTGCCAGCAGCCATTCTGCAGGGGTTTTTGGAAACACCATATATTTT; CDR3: CASSHSAGVFGNTIYF
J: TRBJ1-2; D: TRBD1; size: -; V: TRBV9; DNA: TGTGCCAGCAGCAATACAGGGGTAGTAGGTGGCTACACCTTC; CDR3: CASSNTGVVGGYTF
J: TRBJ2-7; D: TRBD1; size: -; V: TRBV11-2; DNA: TGTGCCAGCAGCTTACCCCTCCAGGGGGCGGGCTACGAGCAGTACTTC; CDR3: CASSLPLQGAGYEQYF
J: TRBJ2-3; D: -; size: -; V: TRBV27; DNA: TGTGCCAGCAGTTTAGTGATAGCGACCACAGATACGCAGTATTTT; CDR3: CASSLVIATTDTQYF
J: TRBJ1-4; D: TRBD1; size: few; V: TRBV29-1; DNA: TGCAGCGTTGCAGACTCAGGGGGCGATGAAAAACTGTTTTTT; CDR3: CSVADSGGDEKLFF
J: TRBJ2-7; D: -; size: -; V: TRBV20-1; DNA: TGCAGTGCTCAGACAACCTACGAGCAGTACTTC; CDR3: CSAQTTYEQYF
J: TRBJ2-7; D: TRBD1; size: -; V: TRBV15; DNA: TGTGCCACCAGCAGAGACGGACAGGACTACGAGCAGTACTTC; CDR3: CATSRDGQDYEQYF
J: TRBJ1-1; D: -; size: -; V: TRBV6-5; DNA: TGTGCCAGCATGTACGGTGATGAAGCTTTCTTT; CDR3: CASMYGDEAFF
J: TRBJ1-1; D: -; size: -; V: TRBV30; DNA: TGTGCCTGGAGCGGGGTGTCTATGAACACTGAAGCTTTCTTT; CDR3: CAWSGVSMNTEAFF
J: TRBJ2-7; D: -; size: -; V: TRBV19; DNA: TGTGCCAGTAGTATAGAGGACAGCACGCAGTACTTC; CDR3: CASSIEDSTQYF
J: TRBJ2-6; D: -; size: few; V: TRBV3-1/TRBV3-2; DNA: TGTGCCAGCAGCCAAGAGGCGGTGACTGGGGCCAACGTCCTGACTTTC; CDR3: CASSQEAVTGANVLTF
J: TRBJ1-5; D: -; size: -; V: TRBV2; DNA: TGTGCCAGCAGTGGATACTCAAACGGGGTAGGGCAGCCCCAGCATTTT; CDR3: CASSGYSNGVGQPQHF
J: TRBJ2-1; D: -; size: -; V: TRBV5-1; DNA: TGCGCCAGCAGGACCGGGATTGGGCCCGGGACCTACAATGAGCAGTTCTTC; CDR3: CASRTGIGPGTYNEQFF
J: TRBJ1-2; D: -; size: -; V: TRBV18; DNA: TGTGCCAGCTCACCCCGCGACAGCTATGGCTACACCTTC; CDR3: CASSPRDSYGYTF
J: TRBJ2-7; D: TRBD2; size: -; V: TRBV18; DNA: TGTGCCAGCTCACCAGTAGCGGGGGAGCAGTACTTC; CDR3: CASSPVAGEQYF
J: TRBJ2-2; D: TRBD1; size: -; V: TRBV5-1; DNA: TGCGCCAGCAGCTTCTACCAACAGGGGACAGCGAACACCGGGGAGCTGTTTTTT; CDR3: CASSFYQQGTANTGELFF